The rows below give T cell receptor beta chains drawn from one sample of a study of blood T cell repertoires in COVID-19. Method: immunoSEQ multiplex PCR; TCRdb's copy keeps in-frame clones and lacks some. The sample holds approximately 12,000 clones, approximately 88% seen once. The sequenced material came from peripheral blood. The receptors shown here come from a human donor in a cohort sampled during active COVID-19. CDR3s include the opening cysteine and the closing phenylalanine or tryptophan. Fields, in order: CDR3 length, D gene, clone size, J gene, V gene, CDR3 protein, CDR3 DNA. The D gene is left open where the match is weak. Clone size is shown for a subset of rows, as once, few, many or a class of expanded clone.

len: 15
d_gene: NA
abundance: NA
j_gene: TRBJ2-3
v_gene: TRBV11-3
CDR3aa: CASSLAGAGTDTQYF
CDR3nt: TGTGCCAGCAGCTTAGCTGGGGCGGGCACAGATACGCAGTATTTT

len: 16
d_gene: TRBD2
abundance: NA
j_gene: TRBJ2-5
v_gene: TRBV4-2
CDR3aa: CASSQAQRGGPETQYF
CDR3nt: TGTGCCAGCAGCCAAGCCCAGCGGGGGGGCCCTGAGACCCAGTACTTC

len: 15
d_gene: TRBD1
abundance: NA
j_gene: TRBJ2-2
v_gene: TRBV5-1
CDR3aa: CASSRTGGRTGELFF
CDR3nt: TGCGCCAGCAGCAGGACAGGGGGCAGGACCGGGGAGCTGTTTTTT

len: 12
d_gene: NA
abundance: few
j_gene: TRBJ1-1
v_gene: TRBV2
CDR3aa: CASSVEGTEAFF
CDR3nt: TGTGCCAGCAGTGTGGAGGGAACTGAAGCTTTCTTT

len: 15
d_gene: NA
abundance: once
j_gene: TRBJ2-2
v_gene: TRBV11-2
CDR3aa: CASSLDRALGGELFF
CDR3nt: TGTGCCAGCAGCTTAGACAGGGCCCTGGGTGGGGAGCTGTTTTTT

len: 15
d_gene: NA
abundance: NA
j_gene: TRBJ2-3
v_gene: TRBV7-9
CDR3aa: CASSGRTLSTDTQYF
CDR3nt: TGTGCCAGCAGCGGTCGGACACTGTCCACAGATACGCAGTATTTT

len: 17
d_gene: TRBD2
abundance: once
j_gene: TRBJ2-1
v_gene: TRBV4-2
CDR3aa: CASSQDLGAGGNNEQFF
CDR3nt: TGTGCCAGCAGCCAAGATTTAGGAGCGGGGGGGAACAATGAGCAGTTCTTC

len: 15
d_gene: TRBD1
abundance: NA
j_gene: TRBJ1-2
v_gene: TRBV13
CDR3aa: CASSAQGDPNYGYTF
CDR3nt: TGTGCCAGCAGCGCACAGGGGGATCCTAACTATGGCTACACCTTC

len: 15
d_gene: NA
abundance: NA
j_gene: TRBJ2-5
v_gene: TRBV27
CDR3aa: CASSLYQGGVETQYF
CDR3nt: TGTGCCAGCAGTTTATACCAGGGTGGCGTAGAGACCCAGTACTTC

len: 15
d_gene: NA
abundance: NA
j_gene: TRBJ2-4
v_gene: TRBV4-1
CDR3aa: CASSQGWGRLNIQYF
CDR3nt: TGCGCCAGCAGCCAAGGTTGGGGCCGATTAAACATTCAGTACTTC

len: 13
d_gene: NA
abundance: NA
j_gene: TRBJ2-7
v_gene: TRBV28
CDR3aa: CASSLTGTYEQYF
CDR3nt: TGTGCCAGCAGTTTAACAGGGACCTACGAGCAGTACTTC

len: 16
d_gene: NA
abundance: NA
j_gene: TRBJ1-4
v_gene: TRBV4-2
CDR3aa: CASSQELSRGNEKLFF
CDR3nt: TGTGCCAGCAGCCAAGAATTGTCGCGGGGAAATGAAAAACTGTTTTTT

len: 14
d_gene: NA
abundance: NA
j_gene: TRBJ2-2
v_gene: TRBV7-2
CDR3aa: CASSWRGGPGELFF
CDR3nt: TGTGCCAGCAGCTGGCGGGGCGGGCCCGGGGAGCTGTTTTTT